This T cell receptor (beta chain) was identified in a study of T cells in Graves' hyperthyroidism and ophthalmopathy. Study details: It was at initial diagnosis, before any treatment, that peripheral blood was collected.

The source material, RNA transcripts, was used to amplify TCR beta CDR3 regions. The study used the HTBI primer set for a first-round RT-PCR of the TCR CDR3. A single record per CDR3 protein comes from TCRdb applying MiXCR to the multiplex PCR reads. The profile shows fewer than 550,000 distinct CDR3 sequences, roughly 25% of them singletons. The germline gives CDR1 SQVTM, CDR2 ANQGSEA. V was trimmed by 6 bases and J by 6 bases, leaving 15 bases between them. The CDR3 runs to 13 residues. The sequencing input was blood. V gene TRBV29-1 combines with J gene TRBJ1-5; D is possibly TRBD1 (5 bases). This receptor was identified in a woman aged 30 to 39 with Graves' ophthalmopathy. Here the CDR3 DNA reads TGCAGCGTGACGTTGGGGACGGGTCAGCCCCAGCATTTT. Translating it yields CSVTLGTGQPQHF. The whole variable domain, remainder taken from reference TRBV29-1 and TRBJ1-5, is SAVISQKPSRDICQRGTSLTIQCQVDSQVTMMFWYRQQPGQSLTLIATANQGSEATYESGFVIDKFPISRPNLTFSTLTVSNMSPEDSSIYLCSVTLGTGQPQHFGDGTRLSIL.